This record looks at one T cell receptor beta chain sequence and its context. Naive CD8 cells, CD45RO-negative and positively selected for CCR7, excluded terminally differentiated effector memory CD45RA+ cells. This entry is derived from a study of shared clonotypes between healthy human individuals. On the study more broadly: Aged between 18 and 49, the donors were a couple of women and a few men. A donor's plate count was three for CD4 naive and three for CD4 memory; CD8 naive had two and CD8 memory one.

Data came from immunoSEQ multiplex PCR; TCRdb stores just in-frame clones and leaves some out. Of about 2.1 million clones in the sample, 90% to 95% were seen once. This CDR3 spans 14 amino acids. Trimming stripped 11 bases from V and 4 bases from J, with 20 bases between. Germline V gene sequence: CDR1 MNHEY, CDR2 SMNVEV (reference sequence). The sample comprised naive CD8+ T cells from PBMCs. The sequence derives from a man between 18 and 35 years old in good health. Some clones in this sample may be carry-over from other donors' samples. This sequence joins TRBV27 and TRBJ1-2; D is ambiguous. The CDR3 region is CALDPAGRIYGYTF. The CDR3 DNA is TGTGCCCTCGATCCGGCAGGAAGGATCTATGGCTACACCTTC.